This T cell receptor beta chain was captured in a study of response to subunit inactivated influenza vaccine. The CDR3 has 14 amino acids. CDR1 and CDR2 from the germline V gene are MNHEY and SVGEGT. Trimming stripped 0 bases from V and 2 bases from J, with 5 bases between. This clonotype was seen only a few times. Its target is unknown. Findings and limits, study-wide: After each seasonal influenza vaccination, few new T cells are recruited, the authors suggested.

TCRdb analysed the RT-PCR reads with MiXCR anew, one entry per CDR3 protein. Among about 520,000 distinct CDR3 sequences, 7.2% were seen once, and the ten largest hold less than 15%. The sequenced sample was PBMCs from blood, obtained roughly 24 months after vaccination. This sequence was found in a man between 50 and 75 years old who received an inactivated influenza vaccine. V gene TRBV6-2 or TRBV6-3 combines with J gene TRBJ2-1, with D perhaps TRBD1 (5 bases). The CDR3 loop is CASSYSTAYNEQFF. The CDR3 bases are TGTGCCAGCAGTTACTCGACAGCCTACAATGAGCAGTTCTTC.